This T cell receptor (beta chain) was recovered during a study of cytomegalovirus exposure and HLA in healthy donors (dated by TCRdb to 2016 to 2017). About the full investigation: An earlier analysis of about 530 of the donors reported 276 Gb of sequence data and around 120 million unique TCR beta sequences obtained from some 200 million T cells. An early release that covered fewer than 750 HLA-typed donors contained approximately 300 gigabases of sequencing data and roughly 84 million unique TCR sequences. Among the roughly 390 genotyped donors, approximately 76% belonged to the genetic ancestry cluster associated with self-reported Caucasian donors. The study aimed to test whether cataloging public T cell receptors could reveal signatures of past pathogen exposure. The T cell repertoires of under 750 subjects were profiled by immunosequencing and related to cytomegalovirus serostatus. In addition to the first cohort of 666 subjects, a separate validation cohort of 120 different subjects was used. To predict cytomegalovirus infection status, the study brought together high-throughput TCR immunosequencing, statistical association of individual TCRs with disease status, and machine learning. In a later analysis, previously published TCR beta repertoires from about 670 donors were re-analyzed and high-resolution HLA genotyping was added so that TCR occurrence patterns could be studied. Rather than using new phenotypic data, the later analysis identified candidate immune exposures from TCR beta sequences and from how often those sequences occurred across donors. To decide whether each TCR beta V gene segment behaved as functional or pseudogenic, an earlier analysis of approximately 600 of the donors relied on high-throughput TCR beta sequencing. Alongside the repertoire data, information on donor age, sex, ethnicity and CMV serostatus was compiled. A later genetic analysis took genome-wide SNP genotypes for about 55% of the 666 donors and used that subset as a discovery cohort. All discovery cohort repertoires had been generated on a single sequencing platform. Both class I and class II loci were covered by HLA typing, at four-digit resolution. Typing coverage differed by locus: A, B, C, DRB1 and DQB1 were typed in about 629-630 donors, DQA1 in roughly 500, DPA1 in approximately 610, and DPB1 in 400 to 490. Several DR-DQ haplotypes were treated as single units for association and clustering because of strong linkage in the cohort. Across around 400 genotyped donors of the cohort, an average of approximately 240,000 unique TCR beta nucleotide sequences per donor were sequenced, and approximately 17% of those sequences were non-productive. General study outcomes and caveats: In vitro tests confirmed that a few of the cytomegalovirus-associated TCR beta chains recognize cytomegalovirus antigens. Correlated functional status among segregating V segments might be attributable to linkage disequilibrium, but an unknown experimental factor could not be ruled out. A total of some 180 TCR beta chains were listed by the study as associated with cytomegalovirus. In a later analysis, HLA-associated TCR beta chains showed more clonal expansion and lower generation probabilities than non-associated chains that were equally common. The 87-base-pair reads could not distinguish some IMGT-functional V segments, including TRBV6-2 and TRBV6-3, so those segments were excluded. In a later analysis, TCR association rates were found to vary across HLA loci, with the most associated TCRs seen for DRB1 alleles and the fewest for HLA-C alleles. Sequencing depth was assumed to be roughly uniform across donors in the presence/absence analyses, though that assumption may not hold. For the cohort, immune exposure information was limited to CMV serostatus. Most CMV-associated TCR beta chains appeared to be HLA-restricted in a later analysis, and the HLA associations seemed to be driven largely by CMV exposure. In a later analysis, several top co-occurrence clusters were reported to appear linked to parvovirus B19, influenza, CMV and Epstein-Barr virus. A cluster of highly shared sequence variants was judged likely to represent a technical artifact of the sequencing pipeline. The earlier analysis of fewer than 750 of the donors excluded approximately 15 rarely observed V segments, including chromosome 9 orphons, because counts were too low. In an earlier analysis of about 600 of the donors, most TCR beta V segments appeared in productive rearrangements about 87% or about 30% of the time, broadly matching IMGT annotations. A later genetic analysis reported fewer N-insertions in productive TCRs among donors in an Asian-associated ancestry cluster than the roughly 700-donor mean. At a false discovery rate of 0.05, a later analysis linked 15,000 to 20,000 TCR beta sequences to specific HLA alleles. The cohort was sequenced for TCR beta chains only, and without alpha or paired-chain data the features that could be detected were limited. Assigning TCR associations to individual alleles was difficult when HLA alleles, especially DR and DQ, strongly co-occurred. A further reported finding was that TCR beta sequences accurately predicted the HLA-A and HLA-B alleles for most subjects in the first cohort. Most TCR sequences were observed very rarely across donors, whereas some public TCRs were present in many individuals. HLA typing was unavailable for some donors at each locus, so association tests used only the typed subset. According to the authors, the approach could potentially be generalized to other disease states and immunological phenotypes. In a later genetic analysis, a missense DCLRE1C variant was associated with V-gene and J-gene trimming of TCR beta chains, and the association was replicated in an independent cohort. In both the original and validation cohorts, the classifier was reported to diagnose cytomegalovirus status with high specificity and sensitivity.

Libraries were built with the immunoSEQ multiplex PCR assay. The multiplex PCR relied on a mix of 60 forward primers for TCR Vbeta segments and 13 reverse primers for TCR Jbeta segments. A multiplex PCR assay on genomic DNA amplified the CDR3 region of rearranged TCR beta genes. On the Illumina HiSeq System, the amplified TCR beta libraries were sequenced as 87-base-pair reads. The paper's processing steps were these. A later analysis tallied tens of millions of unique TCR beta chains across the 666 repertoires, and around 10 million of those chains were shared by two or more donors. Raw reads were error-corrected and collapsed into unique sequences by a nearest-neighbor algorithm in which closely related sequences were merged to remove PCR and sequencing errors. CDR3 sequences were aligned to IMGT reference sequences to assign V, D and J gene segments. For a sequence to be retained, at least a six-nucleotide match to both a V gene segment and a J gene segment was required. Rearrangements were classified as productive when the CDR3 lacked stop codons and remained in frame with V and J, and all other rearrangements were classified as non-productive. Following IMGT convention, CDR3 was defined as the stretch from the second conserved V-encoded cysteine up to the conserved J-encoded phenylalanine. Sequences without an unambiguous match to a single V gene segment were excluded from the earlier analysis of over 500 of the donors. In an earlier analysis of approximately 550 of the donors, V segments were called functional above 56.7% productive rearrangements and were called segregating when the between-donor standard deviation exceeded 5%. A statistical classification framework was developed to diagnose cytomegalovirus status using the catalog of TCR beta chain sequences. A later analysis assigned V and J genes by comparing TCR nucleotide sequences with IMGT/GENE-DB human TR gene sequences. In a later analysis, CDR3 sequences and most-parsimonious VDJ recombination scenarios were assigned using the TCRdist pipeline. In a later analysis, each TCR beta chain was defined by its CDR3 amino acid sequence together with its V-gene family, and reads lacking a unique V-gene family were excluded. A later analysis removed roughly 590 highly shared, low-generation-probability nucleotide sequences to deal with suspected cross-contamination and a sequencing artifact. For each public chain, a later analysis derived a clonal expansion index from normalized ranks of inferred template counts within each repertoire. Generation probabilities in a later analysis came from a VDJ recombination model fitted to out-of-frame rearrangements, and those results were checked against IGoR. In a later analysis, TCR-TCR, TCR-HLA and TCR-CMV co-occurrence was scored with hypergeometric tests, and a repertoire-size bias correction was applied to TCR pairs. To estimate false discovery rates, a later analysis permuted the HLA or CMV assignments 20 times. A later analysis grouped co-occurring TCRs with DBSCAN, adding TCRdist sequence similarity when clustering within HLA-allele-positive subsets. Co-occurrence clustering excluded repertoires with fewer than 30,000 or more than 120,000 public chains, plus five with anomalous nucleotide sharing. TCRdb mirrors the immuneACCESS table, restricted to in-frame sequences. Some clones are absent from its copies; in checked studies, under half trace to an unresolved V gene, and the reason for the others is unknown. That table is the source of V, J and clone size, and D and trimming were worked out from the DNA. The sample's own table lists about 160,000 clones. The ten largest clones capture about 1.2% of the sample.

The cohort consisted of some 670 healthy bone marrow donors. Cohort members were all nominally healthy when sampled, although unrecorded immune exposures were likely present. The donor was CMV seronegative and was included in the group of a few hundred seronegative cohort members. A peripheral blood sample was collected from each donor, and TCR beta sequencing was performed on peripheral blood mononuclear cells. The Qiagen DNeasy Blood Extraction Kit was used to extract genomic DNA from the blood cell samples. Worth noting for this clone: Its binding antigen is unknown.

The CDR3 measures 14 amino acids from cysteine to phenylalanine. Only the CDR3 DNA is retained, 42 bases long and in frame from the first base. V is cut by 0 bases and J by 7 bases, and the space between the germline ends is 13 bases. According to the germline V gene, CDR1 reads LGHNT and CDR2 reads FRNRAP. The clonotype originates from a woman aged 55-70 years in good health and CMV-seronegative. Sequenced material: PBMCs. The chain is encoded by TRBV12-5 joined to TRBJ2-7; the D gene is perhaps TRBD2, on 5 matching bases. In nucleotides, the sequence is TGTGCTAGTGGTTTGGTAGGTCGGGGTGGTGAGCAGTACTTC. Its protein reads: CASGLVGRGGEQYF.